What follows are 21 T cell receptor beta chains derived from one specimen sequenced in a study of T cell repertoires in cytomegalovirus infection. TCRdb processed the reads anew with MiXCR; each CDR3 protein has one entry. The table includes some 220,000 distinct CDR3 sequences, around 6.6% detected once. The sample consisted of PBMCs. These receptors all stem from a human donor in good health (CMV status not recorded). Some clones in this sample may be carry-over from other donors' samples.

This clonotype has a count of ten or more. The CDR3, as DNA: TGCAGTGCTAGAGCGGCCGCGGGACGGCAGGGACAGCCCCAGCATTTT. It translates to CSARAAAGRQGQPQHF. This chain joins TRBV20-1 and TRBJ1-5, with D possibly TRBD1 on 5 matching bases. The CDR3 covers 16 residues. In germline, CDR1 is DFQATT, CDR2 SNEGSKA (reference sequence). Trimming left V 1 base short and J 7 bases short, with 20 bases between.

This clonotype came up many times. The chain recombines TRBV20-1 with TRBJ2-5, with 9 positions matching TRBD1. The CDR3 extends over 13 amino acids. V was pared by 5 bases and J by 5 bases, with 6 bases of the junction left unmatched. Germline V gives CDR1 DFQATT, CDR2 SNEGSKA (reference sequence). This chain's CDR3 is CSAPLQGAETQYF. In DNA, the CDR3 is TGCAGTGCTCCTCTACAGGGGGCCGAGACCCAGTACTTC.

This clonotype was detected ten times or more. This sequence joins TRBV6-1 and TRBJ2-5; 9 bases map to TRBD1. V trimming: 4 bases; J trimming: 1 base; junction bases outside the gene matches: 7. CDR3 length equals 16 residues. Per germline, CDR1 MNHNS and CDR2 SASEGT. The CDR3 loop is CASSVRTGAIQETQYF. The CDR3 DNA follows: TGTGCCAGCAGTGTTCGGACAGGGGCTATCCAAGAGACCCAGTACTTC.

This chain joins TRBV4-2 and TRBJ1-2, with TRBD1 identical over 10 bases. The germline V gene encodes CDR1 LGHNA and CDR2 YNFKEQ. The CDR3 is 14 residues long. V shed 4 bases, J shed 6 bases, and the junction held 5 bases outside the gene matches. For the CDR3, the DNA is TGTGCCAGCAGCCCGGGACAGGGGATCGATGGCTACACCTTC. This codes for CASSPGQGIDGYTF.

This clonotype occurred many times. V usage is TRBV29-1 and J usage is TRBJ1-5; D is perhaps TRBD1 (5 bases). The germline CDR1 and CDR2 sequences are SQVTM and ANQGSEA. The CDR3 is 14 residues long. V was cut by 6 bases and J by 0 bases, with 12 bases left in between. The CDR3 loop reads CSVAQGFSNQPQHF. CDR3 sequence (DNA): TGCAGCGTGGCGCAGGGTTTTAGCAATCAGCCCCAGCATTTT.

Note on this clonotype: The germline gene is not matched at one end of the junction; a read error may be the cause. The chain is built from TRBV6-2 or TRBV6-3 and TRBJ1-2; TRBD1 matches at 7 bases. CDR1 and CDR2 (germline): MNHEY, SVGEGT. The CDR3 length is 14 residues. The DNA of the CDR3 is TGTGTCAGCAGTCGACAGGGAATTGGAGATGGCTACACCTTC. Translation: CVSSRQGIGDGYTF.

This clonotype was seen at least ten times. This chain connects TRBV7-2 to TRBJ2-3; no definite D call. The CDR3 contains 12 residues. The germline CDR1 and CDR2 sequences are SGHTA and FQGNSA. The V end lost 4 bases, the J end lost 4 bases, and 6 bases lay between the germline ends. This chain's CDR3 is CASSSVADTQYF. DNA for the CDR3: TGTGCCAGCAGCTCCGTAGCAGATACGCAGTATTTT.

This clonotype was counted at least ten times. The chain has TRBV14 and TRBJ1-2; no reliable D call. V lost 1 base and J 4 bases, leaving 7 bases between the germline ends. Germline lookup yields CDR1 SGHDN and CDR2 FVKESK. The length of the CDR3 is 13 residues. This CDR3 reads CASSQVGPYGYTF. CDR3 in DNA: TGTGCCAGCAGCCAAGTGGGTCCCTATGGCTACACCTTC.

In this sample, this clonotype turned up many times. The chain employs TRBV6-1 and TRBJ2-3; D is unresolved. This CDR3 region has 13 residues. Per germline, CDR1 MNHNS and CDR2 SASEGT. Trimming stripped 10 bases from V and 0 bases from J, with 11 bases between. The CDR3: CATRLGSTDTQYF. The CDR3, as DNA: TGTGCCACCAGACTTGGGAGCACAGATACGCAGTATTTT.

This clonotype was recorded a few times. This chain links TRBV10-3 with TRBJ1-2, with 9 bases that match TRBD1. This CDR3 is built from 13 residues. J lost 2 bases, V lost 10 bases, and 5 bases had no gene match. The germline V gene encodes CDR1 ENHRY and CDR2 SYGVKD. CDR3 sequence (DNA): TGTGCCACCCTTGGACAGGGGAACTATGGCTACACCTTC. Translation gives CATLGQGNYGYTF.

This clonotype has at least ten counts. J is TRBJ2-3 and V is TRBV20-1; no clear D gene. Per germline, CDR1 DFQATT and CDR2 SNEGSKA (reference sequence). V dropped 5 bases and J dropped 4 bases, with 19 bases sitting between them. The CDR3 has 15 residues. DNA of the CDR3: TGCAGTGCTCAAACCACCTTCACGAGCGCAGATACGCAGTATTTT. Residues: CSAQTTFTSADTQYF.

In this sample, this clonotype turned up many times. This chain links TRBV5-6 with TRBJ2-2, with no clear D. Germline values: CDR1 SGHDT, CDR2 YYEEEE. There are 15 residues in the CDR3. V lost 1 base to trimming and J lost 0 bases, with 7 bases between them. The CDR3 sequence is CASSLQDANTGELFF. The DNA for the CDR3 is TGTGCCAGCAGCTTGCAGGACGCGAACACCGGGGAGCTGTTTTTT.

This clonotype was counted at least ten times. V gene TRBV7-9 combines with J gene TRBJ2-1; D is uncertain. The CDR3 has 9 amino acids. V lost 10 bases to trimming and J lost 8 bases, with 6 bases between them. Germline V gene sequence: CDR1 SEHNR, CDR2 FQNEAQ (reference sequence). The CDR3 spells CATEDEQFF. CDR3 sequence (DNA): TGTGCCACCGAAGATGAGCAGTTCTTC. Based on the CDR3 plus reference TRBV7-9 and TRBJ2-1, the full variable domain is DTGVSQNPRHKITKRGQNVTFRCDPISEHNRLYWYRQTLGQGPEFLTYFQNEAQLEKSRLLSDRFSAERPKGSFSTLEIQRTEQGDSAMYLCATEDEQFFGPGTRLTVL.

This clonotype was seen at least ten times. This sequence joins TRBV4-2 and TRBJ2-5, with 7 bases that match TRBD1. Per the germline V gene, CDR1 is LGHNA and CDR2 is YNFKEQ. The CDR3 extends over 18 amino acids. V lost 1 base and J lost 5; bases outside the gene matches: 16. The CDR3 region is CASSQGVSGRGYTETQYF. The CDR3 DNA follows: TGTGCCAGCAGCCAAGGGGTCAGCGGCAGGGGGTATACGGAGACCCAGTACTTC.

This chain uses TRBV20-1 with TRBJ2-1; D is perhaps TRBD2 (5 bases). Trimming took off 1 base at V and 10 bases at J, with 5 bases between the two ends. CDR3 length: 10 amino acids. Germline V gene lookup returns CDR1 DFQATT and CDR2 SNEGSKA (reference sequence). The CDR3 DNA sequence: TGCAGTGCTAGAGCGGGAGAGCAGTTCTTC. This encodes CSARAGEQFF.

This clonotype was found many times. It is unclear where the CDR3 begins or ends on the DNA, so no DNA is shown, and the CDR3 is as TCRdb lists it. The chain uses TRBV28 and TRBJ1-2; the table's D call of TRBD1 was not tested on the DNA. CDR1 is MDHEN, CDR2 SYDVKM, per germline. A total of 14 residues make up the CDR3, ends included. CDR3 protein: CASSFRGRNYGYTF.

Details on this clonotype: A much larger clone differs from this one at a single base, so this may be a read error. The CDR3 is CASRGQIDGYTF. CDR3 coding DNA: TGTGCCAGCAGAGGACAGATCGATGGCTACACCTTC. The chain has TRBV6-2 or TRBV6-3 and TRBJ1-2, with D possibly being TRBD1 (6 bases). Germline V gives CDR1 MNHEY, CDR2 SVGEGT. Trimming removed 6 bases from V and 6 bases from J, with 11 bases in between. The CDR3 spans 12 residues.

This clonotype was recorded at least ten times. The genes are TRBV18 and TRBJ2-5; D call uncertain. Trimming removed 8 bases from V and 4 bases from J, with 14 bases in between. CDR1 and CDR2 (germline): KGHSH, LQKENI. This CDR3 is 13 amino acids long. CDR3 in amino acids: CASTSNARETQYF. CDR3 DNA sequence: TGTGCCAGCACGTCAAACGCTAGAGAGACCCAGTACTTC.

This clonotype has at least ten counts. The rearrangement joins TRBV7-6 to TRBJ2-5, with D possibly being TRBD1 or TRBD2 (5 bases each). Germline assignment: CDR1 SGHVS and CDR2 FNYEAQ. V dropped 4 bases and J dropped 5 bases, with 8 bases sitting between them. The CDR3 is 12 amino acids. CDR3 in amino acids: CASSWGKETQYF. The CDR3 nucleotides read TGTGCCAGCAGCTGGGGGAAGGAGACCCAGTACTTC.

This clonotype was recorded many times. The genes are TRBV28 and TRBJ2-3, with TRBD2 identical over 8 bases. The V and J ends lost 2 bases and 9 bases, in that order; junction bases with no gene match: 7. Looked up from germline, CDR1 is MDHEN and CDR2 is SYDVKM. The CDR3 sequence is 14 residues long. The CDR3 loop reads CASSLAAGGRTQYF. The CDR3 DNA sequence: TGTGCCAGCAGTTTAGCTGCGGGGGGTCGAACGCAGTATTTT.

This clonotype was found many times. The chain joins TRBV7-9 to TRBJ2-5; possible D gene TRBD2, 5 bases. Trimming removed 7 bases at V and 2 bases at J, with 23 bases between. Germline V gene sequence: CDR1 SEHNR, CDR2 FQNEAQ (reference sequence). This CDR3 is 17 amino acids long. CDR3 DNA: TGTGCCAGCACCTCCGTGTCTCGGGGAAAAAGACAAGAGACCCAGTACTTC. As protein: CASTSVSRGKRQETQYF.